This passage covers 27 T cell receptor beta chains from one sample sequenced in a study of CD8 T cells in ankylosing spondylitis (dated by TCRdb to the late 2010s). The study at large found these results: A TCR beta motif made up of about eight highly homologous amino acid variants appeared to be characteristic of blood from ankylosing spondylitis patients.

Antigen specificity for these receptors is unknown. Library preparation employed 5' RACE. These reads were obtained on an Illumina HiSeq 2500. TCRdb applied fastp at Q25 and MiXCR to the public reads, then kept only in-frame beta chains. Rows merge per CDR3 protein into single entries with the most common DNA and genes. In all, the sample holds 330,000 or so distinct CDR3 sequences, and around 8% of those were seen once. Of the sample, about 15% falls within the top ten clones. The sample was blood, either unsorted or a sorted T cell fraction (not recorded which). The receptor set was obtained from a male donor with ankylosing spondylitis.

This clonotype occurred many times. V and J are TRBV18 and TRBJ2-7; 11 nucleotides match TRBD2. The CDR3 sequence is 14 residues long. V gave up 5 bases and J gave up 3 bases; unmatched junction bases: 3. Germline CDR1 reads KGHSH; CDR2 reads LQKENI. This chain's CDR3 is CASSYTSGSYEQYF. DNA of the CDR3: TGTGCCAGCTCATATACTAGCGGGAGCTACGAGCAGTACTTC. Variable domain in full (rest from reference TRBV18 and TRBJ2-7): NAGVMQNPRHLVRRRGQEARLRCSPMKGHSHVYWYRQLPEEGLKFMVYLQKENIIDESGMPKERFSAEFPKEGPSILRIQQVVRGDSAAYFCASSYTSGSYEQYFGPGTRLTVT.

As regards this clonotype: A much bigger clone sits one base away, suggesting this may be a read error. The CDR3 protein is CASSFVADKSPRPPEQFF. CDR3 sequence (DNA): TGTGCCAGCAGTTTCGTGGCGGACAAATCCCCACGACCCCCTGAGCAGTTCTTC. The rearrangement joins TRBV12-3 or TRBV12-4 to TRBJ2-1; TRBD1 is a possible D gene (5 bases). The V and J ends lost 3 bases and 9 bases respectively, with 27 bases between them. This CDR3 comprises 18 residues.

A few counts support this clonotype. The rearrangement joins TRBV5-1 to TRBJ2-7; a weak D match, TRBD2 (5 bases). CDR1 and CDR2 (germline): SGHRS, YFSETQ. CDR3 length equals 13 residues. Trimming cost V 4 bases and J 7 bases, with 15 bases left between them. This CDR3 reads CASSLWFRGEQYF. The DNA of the CDR3 is TGCGCCAGCAGCCTATGGTTTCGAGGGGAGCAGTACTTC.

The chain joins TRBV4-2 to TRBJ1-3, with D possibly TRBD1 on 6 matching bases. In germline, CDR1 is LGHNA, CDR2 YNFKEQ. This CDR3 comprises 17 residues. Trimming stripped 0 bases from V and 0 bases from J, with 12 bases between. The CDR3 region has the DNA TGTGCCAGCAGCCAAGAGACCAGGGGCCCCTCTGGAAACACCATATATTTT. This encodes CASSQETRGPSGNTIYF.

This clonotype was seen a handful of times. The chain recombines TRBV20-1 with TRBJ1-1; TRBD1 matches 7 bases. V was clipped by 6 bases and J by 5 bases; unmatched bases: 6. The CDR3 spans 12 residues. Germline CDR1 is DFQATT and CDR2 is SNEGSKA (reference sequence). This chain's CDR3 is CSAETGRTEAFF. Here the CDR3 DNA reads TGCAGTGCGGAGACAGGGAGAACTGAAGCTTTCTTT.

The J gene is TRBJ2-7, the V gene TRBV6-5; possibly TRBD1 or TRBD2 for D (5 bases each). This CDR3 contains 14 residues. Germline V gene lookup returns CDR1 MNHEY and CDR2 SVGAGI. V was clipped by 4 bases and J by 0 bases, with 10 bases between them. CDR3 region: CASSFRDHSYEQYF. The DNA of the CDR3 is TGTGCCAGCAGTTTCCGGGACCACTCCTACGAGCAGTACTTC.

This clonotype has more than one count but fewer than ten. The rearrangement joins TRBV7-2 to TRBJ1-5, with TRBD1 identical over 9 bases. This CDR3 spans 16 amino acids. Germline V CDR1 and CDR2: SGHTA, FQGNSA. Trimming took 6 bases from V and 5 from J; bases not matched to a gene: 11. The DNA of the CDR3 is TGTGCCAGCAGGGCAACAGGACAGGGGAAATATCAGCCCCAGCATTTT. Protein sequence: CASRATGQGKYQPQHF.

The rearrangement joins TRBV28 to TRBJ2-1, with D perhaps given as TRBD1 or TRBD2 (5 bases each). Germline CDR1 reads MDHEN; CDR2 reads SYDVKM. V was trimmed by 3 bases and J by 5 bases, leaving 11 bases between them. The CDR3 has 14 residues. The CDR3 DNA reads TGTGCCAGCAGTTTTGGGGGTTGGAACAATGAGCAGTTCTTC. This translates into CASSFGGWNNEQFF.

The V call is TRBV7-9, the J call TRBJ2-7; D might be TRBD1 (5 bases). This CDR3 is built from 14 residues. Trimming took 3 bases from V and 0 from J, leaving 9 bases between them. CDR1 and CDR2 (germline): SEHNR, FQNEAQ (reference sequence). CDR3 nucleotides: TGTGCCAGCAGCTTTCCTACAGGCTCCTACGAGCAGTACTTC. Amino acid sequence: CASSFPTGSYEQYF.

Only a few counts were recorded for this clonotype. The V and J genes are TRBV24-1 and TRBJ1-5, with TRBD1 matching over 9 bases. The CDR3 is 12 amino acids. The germline CDR1 and CDR2 sequences are KGHDR and SFDVKD. With 10 bases clipped from V and 4 bases from J, the junction kept 1 base outside the gene matches. DNA for the CDR3: TGTGCCACAGGACAGGGGAATCAGCCCCAGCATTTT. Amino acids: CATGQGNQPQHF.

This clonotype was recorded a few times. The V call is TRBV2, the J call TRBJ2-2; possibly TRBD1 for D (6 bases). This CDR3 has 14 residues. CDR1 SNHLY and CDR2 FYNNEI come from the germline V gene. Trimming pared 6 bases from V and 8 bases from J, leaving 16 bases between. This CDR3 reads CASSVQGSSGELFF. The CDR3 coding sequence is TGTGCCAGCAGCGTCCAGGGGTCTTCGGGGGAGCTGTTTTTT.

The rearrangement links TRBV28 to TRBJ1-6; 7 bases line up with TRBD1. Germline CDR1 reads MDHEN; CDR2 reads SYDVKM. Trimming cost V 2 bases and J 9 bases; bases outside gene matches: 4. CDR3 size: 14 residues. The CDR3 here is CASSLRGGFSPLHF. In DNA form, the CDR3 reads TGTGCCAGCAGTTTAAGAGGGGGCTTTTCACCCCTCCACTTT.

This clonotype came up a few times. This rearrangement joins TRBV27 to TRBJ2-3, with D possibly matching TRBD1 (6 bases). The CDR3 totals 16 residues. V lost 6 bases and J lost 2, with 18 bases in between. Germline CDR1 MNHEY, CDR2 SMNVEV (reference sequence). In nucleotides, the CDR3 is TGTGCCAGCAGCCGCGACAGGAGATACGACACAGATACGCAGTATTTT. It translates to CASSRDRRYDTDTQYF.

Only a few counts were recorded for this clonotype. V and J are TRBV27 and TRBJ2-1; TRBD1 matches 10 bases. The germline V gene has CDR1 MNHEY and CDR2 SMNVEV (reference sequence). V trimming: 7 bases; J trimming: 6 bases; junction bases outside the gene matches: 9. CDR3 size: 15 residues. The CDR3 sequence is CASTLDRGRVNEQFF. The CDR3 DNA sequence: TGTGCCAGCACCCTCGACAGGGGGCGCGTCAATGAGCAGTTCTTC.

This sequence joins TRBV7-2 and TRBJ2-1; 10 bases map to TRBD1. The CDR3 runs 14 residues. Per germline, CDR1 SGHTA and CDR2 FQGNSA. V lost 7 bases to trimming and J lost 8 bases; unmatched junction nucleotides: 8. CDR3 residues: CASNIGQGGDEQFF. The DNA for the CDR3 is TGTGCCAGCAACATTGGACAGGGGGGTGATGAGCAGTTCTTC.

In this sample, this clonotype turned up many times. The V gene is TRBV7-9, the J gene TRBJ2-1, with D hard to call. Germline V gene lookup returns CDR1 SEHNR and CDR2 FQNEAQ (reference sequence). Trimming pared 6 bases from V and 8 bases from J, leaving 11 bases between. There are 12 residues in the CDR3. CDR3: CASRITRYEQFF. CDR3 DNA sequence: TGTGCCAGCAGGATAACGCGCTATGAGCAGTTCTTC.

This clonotype was recorded at least ten times. V is TRBV7-3 and J is TRBJ1-1; D remains ambiguous. V gave up 2 bases and J gave up 4 bases, with 8 bases separating them. CDR3 length: 13 amino acids. CDR1 and CDR2 (germline): SGHTA, FQGTGA. CDR3 DNA sequence: TGTGCCAGCAGCTTACTTGGGAGCACTGAAGCTTTCTTT. The encoded protein is CASSLLGSTEAFF.

In this sample, this clonotype turned up a few times. The DNA of the CDR3 is TGCAGCGTCAATAAACGTCAAGTCACAGATACGCAGTATTTT. Amino acid sequence: CSVNKRQVTDTQYF. The rearrangement links TRBV29-1 to TRBJ2-3; D not resolved. The CDR3 length is 14 residues. V was pared by 6 bases and J by 2 bases, with 15 bases between. Germline values: CDR1 SQVTM, CDR2 ANQGSEA.

The gene calls are TRBV11-1 and TRBJ1-2; D remains unclear. In germline, CDR1 is SGHAT, CDR2 FQDESV (reference sequence). Trimming removed 5 bases from V and 2 bases from J, with 12 bases in between. The CDR3 runs 14 residues. The CDR3 coding sequence is TGTGCCAGCAGCCCCTCCGGCGTCAACTATGGCTACACCTTC. Its translation: CASSPSGVNYGYTF.

The J gene is TRBJ2-1, the V gene TRBV12-3 or TRBV12-4, with D maybe TRBD1 (5 bases). V shed 3 bases and J shed 10 bases, with 16 bases lying between them. CDR3 length: 14 amino acids. The DNA for the CDR3 is TGTGCCAGCAGTTTCAGTCAGGGTTCTAGGGAGCAGTTCTTC. As protein: CASSFSQGSREQFF.

The V gene is TRBV20-1, the J gene TRBJ1-5, with D unresolved. Germline V lookup: CDR1 DFQATT, CDR2 SNEGSKA (reference sequence). Between the trimmed V and J ends, which lost 3 bases and 0 bases, there was a span of 9 bases. The CDR3 is made up of 14 amino acids. CDR3 region: CSASGLDSNQPQHF. CDR3 DNA: TGCAGTGCTAGCGGCCTTGATAGCAATCAGCCCCAGCATTTT.

This chain connects TRBV27 to TRBJ2-2; D call uncertain. The CDR3 totals 17 residues. V was clipped by 1 base and J by 8 bases, with 20 bases between them. From germline, CDR1 is MNHEY and CDR2 SMNVEV (reference sequence). The CDR3 region has the DNA TGTGCCAGCAGTTTATATGGCTATTCGTCGCTGGTAGGGGAGCTGTTTTTT. It yields the protein CASSLYGYSSLVGELFF.

This clonotype appeared a few times. The V gene is TRBV20-1, the J gene TRBJ2-4; 10 nucleotides line up with TRBD2. This CDR3 contains 18 residues. Germline assignment: CDR1 DFQATT and CDR2 SNEGSKA (reference sequence). V was clipped by 3 bases and J by 2 bases; unmatched bases: 13. The DNA for the CDR3 is TGCAGTGCTAGCCCACCTAGCGGGAGCTTGCATACCAAAAACATTCAGTACTTC. This gives the protein CSASPPSGSLHTKNIQYF.

This chain links TRBV3-1 with TRBJ2-7, with a tentative D call TRBD2 (5 bases). Germline V gene lookup returns CDR1 LGHDT and CDR2 YNNKEL (reference sequence). This CDR3 has 14 amino acids. V was shortened by 4 bases and J by 0 bases, with 10 bases between the two germline ends. CDR3 nucleotide sequence: TGTGCCAGCAGCCCCCAGGACTTCTCCTACGAGCAGTACTTC. Translating it yields CASSPQDFSYEQYF.

This clonotype was detected ten times or more. V gene TRBV14 combines with J gene TRBJ2-1, with D uncertain. CDR1 SGHDN and CDR2 FVKESK come from the germline V gene. The CDR3 runs 13 residues. Deletions cut 0 bases from V and 10 bases from J, with 10 bases between. CDR3 sequence: CASSQDPASEQFF. CDR3 DNA: TGTGCCAGCAGCCAAGATCCGGCTTCAGAGCAGTTCTTC.

This clonotype was seen a few times. The chain uses TRBV9 and TRBJ2-3; TRBD2 aligns across 10 bases. Germline V lookup: CDR1 SGDLS, CDR2 YYNGEE. The CDR3 is 17 residues long. The J segment lost 2 bases and the V segment lost 0 bases, leaving 6 bases of the junction unmatched. This chain's CDR3 is CASSVVGTSVTTDTQYF. The CDR3 DNA follows: TGTGCCAGCAGCGTAGTAGGGACTAGCGTGACCACAGATACGCAGTATTTT.

The gene calls are TRBV2 and TRBJ1-1; D uncertain. Trimming removed 4 bases from V and 5 bases from J, with 14 bases in between. There are 14 residues in the CDR3. CDR1 is SNHLY and CDR2 is FYNNEI in the germline V gene. The CDR3 sequence: CASSATVGGTEAFF. The CDR3 DNA sequence: TGTGCCAGCAGTGCTACAGTGGGTGGAACTGAAGCTTTCTTT.